Here is one T cell receptor (beta chain) with its context. Its antigen has not been determined. Per-base quality was not reported, and no clone a single base away is much larger than it. In total, approximately 700 healthy bone marrow donors made up the cohort. All cohort members were sampled while nominally healthy, although unrecorded immune exposures were likely present. The donor tested CMV seropositive and was one of the 289 seropositive cohort members. Each donor provided a peripheral blood sample, and peripheral blood mononuclear cells were used for TCR beta sequencing. Genomic DNA was extracted from the blood cell samples with the Qiagen DNeasy Blood Extraction Kit. This entry comes from a study of cytomegalovirus exposure and HLA in healthy donors (dated by TCRdb to about 2017). For the study in its entirety: According to an earlier analysis of 587 of the donors, about 179 million T cells yielded 120 million or so unique TCR beta sequences and less than 300 Gb of sequence data. An early release that covered around 590 HLA-typed donors contained approximately 300 gigabases of sequencing data and tens of millions of unique TCR sequences. Among the roughly 390 genotyped donors, around 79% belonged to the genetic ancestry cluster associated with self-reported Caucasian donors. The study was designed to test whether signatures of past pathogen exposure could be identified by cataloging public T cell receptors. The T cell repertoires of several hundred subjects were profiled by immunosequencing and related to cytomegalovirus serostatus. In addition to the first cohort of about 650 subjects, a separate validation cohort of over 90 different subjects was used. High-throughput TCR immunosequencing, statistical association of individual TCRs with disease status, and machine learning were combined to predict cytomegalovirus infection status. In a later analysis, previously published TCR beta repertoires from 670 or so donors were re-analyzed and high-resolution HLA genotyping was added so that TCR occurrence patterns could be studied. In the later analysis, no new phenotypic data were used to find candidate immune exposures; instead, reliance was placed on TCR beta sequences and their occurrence across donors. An earlier analysis of approximately 630 of the donors applied high-throughput TCR beta sequencing to assess whether each TCR beta V gene segment acted as functional or pseudogenic. Donor age, sex, ethnicity and CMV serostatus were compiled together with the repertoire data. Genome-wide SNP genotypes for about three fifths of the 666 donors were used in a later genetic analysis, which treated that subset as a discovery cohort. All discovery cohort repertoires had been generated using a single sequencing platform. HLA typing covered class I and class II loci at four-digit resolution. The number of typed donors differed by locus: 629-630 for A, B, C, DRB1 and DQB1; approximately 530 for DQA1; some 610 for DPA1; and about 450 for DPB1. A handful of DR-DQ haplotypes were handled as single units for association and clustering because linkage in the cohort was strong. Across 300 to 400 genotyped donors of the cohort, an average of approximately 240,000 unique TCR beta nucleotide sequences per donor were sequenced, and approximately 17% of those sequences were non-productive. The investigation overall reported the following: Most TCR sequences were observed very rarely across donors, whereas some public TCRs were present in many individuals. CMV serostatus was the only immune exposure information available for the cohort. An earlier analysis of some 560 of the donors showed that most TCR beta V segments appeared in productive rearrangements either about 90% or about 30% of the time, which broadly matched IMGT annotations. In a later genetic analysis, a missense DCLRE1C variant was associated with V-gene and J-gene trimming of TCR beta chains, and the association was replicated in an independent cohort. A further reported finding was that TCR beta sequences accurately predicted the HLA-A and HLA-B alleles for most subjects in the first cohort. Sequencing depth was assumed to be roughly uniform across donors in the presence/absence analyses, though that assumption may not hold. At a false discovery rate of 0.05, a later analysis linked under 20,000 TCR beta sequences to specific HLA alleles. Correlated functional status among segregating V segments might be attributable to linkage disequilibrium, but an unknown experimental factor could not be ruled out. The authors suggested that the approach could potentially be extended to other disease states and immunological phenotypes. In a later genetic analysis, fewer N-insertions in productive TCRs were reported among donors in an Asian-associated ancestry cluster than the roughly 640-donor mean. The earlier analysis of about 600 of the donors excluded roughly 16 rarely observed V segments, including chromosome 9 orphons, because counts were too low. The study listed over 150 TCR beta chains as associated with cytomegalovirus. Because HLA typing was unavailable for some donors at each locus, only the typed subset was used in association tests. In a later analysis, several top co-occurrence clusters were reported to appear linked to parvovirus B19, influenza, CMV and Epstein-Barr virus. Assigning TCR associations to individual alleles was difficult when HLA alleles, especially DR and DQ, strongly co-occurred. A later analysis found that most CMV-associated TCR beta chains appeared HLA-restricted, with HLA associations seemingly driven largely by CMV exposure. Only TCR beta chains were sequenced in this cohort, and the absence of alpha or paired-chain data limited detectable features. According to a later analysis, TCR association rates differed among HLA loci, with DRB1 alleles showing the most associated TCRs and HLA-C alleles showing the fewest. In a later analysis, HLA-associated TCR beta chains showed more clonal expansion and lower generation probabilities than non-associated chains that were equally common. In vitro tests confirmed that a few of the cytomegalovirus-associated TCR beta chains recognize cytomegalovirus antigens. Cytomegalovirus status was reported to be diagnosed by the classifier with high specificity and sensitivity in both the original and validation cohorts. A group of highly shared sequence variants was considered likely to be a technical artifact of the sequencing pipeline.

The library was generated by the immunoSEQ multiplex PCR assay. The multiplex PCR relied on a mix of 60 forward primers for TCR Vbeta segments and 13 reverse primers for TCR Jbeta segments. The CDR3 region of rearranged TCR beta genes was amplified from genomic DNA with a multiplex PCR assay. Amplified TCR beta libraries were sequenced as 87-base-pair reads on the Illumina HiSeq System. Under the source paper's analysis protocol: In a later analysis, 77 million or so unique TCR beta chains were counted across the roughly 670 repertoires, and some 10 million of these chains were shared by at least two donors. Raw reads were error-corrected and collapsed into unique sequences with a nearest-neighbor algorithm that merged closely related sequences to remove PCR and sequencing errors. V, D and J gene segments were assigned by aligning CDR3 sequences to IMGT reference sequences. For a sequence to be retained, a match of at least six nucleotides was required to both a V gene segment and a J gene segment. Rearrangements were called productive when the CDR3 lacked stop codons and stayed in frame with V and J; all others were non-productive. CDR3 was defined according to IMGT convention as the region running from the second conserved V-encoded cysteine to the conserved J-encoded phenylalanine. The earlier analysis of about 590 of the donors excluded sequences that lacked an unambiguous match to a single V gene segment. An earlier analysis of 500 to 600 of the donors classified V segments as functional when productive rearrangements were above 56.7% and as segregating when the standard deviation between donors was above 5%. A statistical classification framework was built to diagnose cytomegalovirus status from the catalog of TCR beta chain sequences. In a later analysis, V and J genes were assigned by comparing TCR nucleotide sequences against IMGT/GENE-DB human TR gene sequences. Using the TCRdist pipeline, a later analysis assigned CDR3 sequences along with most-parsimonious VDJ recombination scenarios. In a later analysis, each TCR beta chain was defined by its CDR3 amino acid sequence together with its V-gene family, and reads without a unique V-gene family were excluded. As a way to deal with suspected cross-contamination and a sequencing artifact, a later analysis dropped hundreds of nucleotide sequences that were highly shared and had low generation probability. A later analysis calculated a clonal expansion index for each public chain from normalized within-repertoire ranks of inferred template counts. In a later analysis, generation probabilities were computed with a VDJ recombination model fitted to out-of-frame rearrangements, and the resulting probabilities were checked against IGoR. In a later analysis, TCR-TCR, TCR-HLA and TCR-CMV co-occurrence was scored with hypergeometric tests, and a repertoire-size bias correction was applied to TCR pairs. False discovery rates were estimated in a later analysis by permuting HLA or CMV assignments 20 times. In a later analysis, co-occurring TCRs were grouped with DBSCAN, and TCRdist sequence similarity was added when clustering was performed within HLA-allele-positive subsets. Co-occurrence clustering excluded repertoires with fewer than 30,000 or more than 120,000 public chains, plus five with anomalous nucleotide sharing. The clones in this table, taken by TCRdb from immuneACCESS, are in-frame only. Not every clone is retained; where verified, under half of the shortfall comes from an unresolved V gene, and the cause of the rest is unknown. That table gives V, J and clone size, and the DNA gave D and trimming. The sample data list roughly 180,000 clones, and just over 75% of these were observed just once. The ten top clones hold 3.7% of the sample.

Sequencing was carried out using PBMCs. This TCR derives from a woman aged 55-75 years in good health and CMV-seropositive.

The CDR3 protein is CSVGRDRDVSEQYF. The DNA sequence is TGCAGCGTTGGCCGGGACAGGGATGTTAGCGAGCAGTACTTC. The V and J segments used are TRBV29-1 and TRBJ2-7, with 9 middle bases fitting TRBD1. V ends up 4 bases short and J 6 bases short, with an unmatched junction base count of 10. From its cysteine to its phenylalanine, the CDR3 spans 14 amino acids. The sequence is cut down to CDR3 DNA, 42 bases in frame from base 1. CDR1 and CDR2 are drawn from the germline V gene: SQVTM, ANQGSEA.